The sequence of this TCR beta chain was determined in a study of identifying expanded T cells in peripheral blood (dated by TCRdb to about 2019). Notes on the research overall: Separate aliquots of the same genomic DNA pool were sequenced to produce technical replicates, and four replicates were compared in pairs. Broad study findings and their caveats: Between technical replicates the binomial model flagged approximately 1.1 differentially abundant clones, whereas over roughly 2 weeks the binomial model flagged about 15 and over about four weeks about 19. The authors expected that over much longer intervals, such as months to years, biological variance in healthy repertoires might increase even further. Variance in clone template counts between approximately 2-week samples significantly increased with total template count across all healthy donors. Across all healthy-donor time intervals, the beta-binomial model significantly lowered both the number of clones called differentially abundant and the false-positive rate.

TCRbeta CDR3 regions were profiled with the immunoSEQ Assay using bias-controlled multiplex PCR amplification of genomic DNA. From the authors' description of their analysis: The absolute abundance of each unique TCRbeta CDR3 region was quantified after sequences were collapsed and filtered. Differential abundance was tested with two models: a binomial (Fisher-equivalent) model and a beta-binomial model that adds time-dependent variance fitted from healthy donors. Any clone with fewer than 5 combined templates was excluded, and a clone was called differentially abundant if its Benjamini-Hochberg FDR was below 0.01. In the beta-binomial model, variance was expressed as a function of the total template count across the two samples, in the form v = (b*log(k)+a)^2. Entries here come from immuneACCESS through TCRdb and include only in-frame sequences with V and J called. Some clones fail to appear in such tables; in the studies checked, an unresolved V gene covers under half of the shortfall, and the cause of the remainder is unknown. The V and J calls and clone size are taken from that table; D and trimming were inferred from the DNA. The sample profile shows about 100,000 clones; over 70% of them were found once. Just over 5.5% of the sample is in the top ten clones.

Turning to this clone: The antigen this receptor binds is unknown. Qualities for individual bases were not recorded, and no much larger clone is one base off.

V loses 6 bases, J loses 10 bases, and the germline ends lie 15 bases apart. The CDR3 covers 12 residues, taking in both the cysteine and the phenylalanine. Here the CDR3 DNA is all that survives: 36 bases in frame from base 1. CDR1 is given as MNHNY and CDR2 as SVGAGI, both from the germline V gene (reference sequence). No immune events, such as infections, were documented for the healthy donors during the collection period. Healthy-donor blood repertoires served as a training cohort to calibrate time-dependent variance in a beta-binomial model of T-cell clone differential abundance. The training cohort was composed of some ten healthy donors, 3 female and 7 male. The donors were between roughly 29 and 65 years old, with an average age of roughly 40 years. Whole blood, obtained from a commercial supplier, was collected from each healthy donor at three time points spaced roughly 14 days apart. For immunosequencing, genomic DNA was extracted from unsorted whole blood.

Sequenced: blood. This receptor chain uses TRBV6-6 and TRBJ1-1, with no confidently assigned D gene. This clonotype was obtained from a person aged 18 to 70 in good health. CDR3 sequence: CASSSPTSRAFF. The bases read TGTGCCAGCAGCTCACCGACGAGTAGAGCTTTCTTT.